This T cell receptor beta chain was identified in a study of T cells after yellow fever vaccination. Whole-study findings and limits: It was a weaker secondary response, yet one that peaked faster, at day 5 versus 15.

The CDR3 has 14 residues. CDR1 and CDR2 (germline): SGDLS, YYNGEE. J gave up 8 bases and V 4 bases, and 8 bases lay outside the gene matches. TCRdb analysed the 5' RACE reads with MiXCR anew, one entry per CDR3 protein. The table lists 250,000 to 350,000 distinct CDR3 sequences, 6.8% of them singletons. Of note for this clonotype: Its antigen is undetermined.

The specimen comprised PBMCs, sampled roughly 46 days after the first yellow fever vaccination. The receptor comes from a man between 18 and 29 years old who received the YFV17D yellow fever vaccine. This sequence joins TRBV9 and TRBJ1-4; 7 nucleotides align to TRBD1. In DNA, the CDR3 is TGTGCCAGCAGCACAAGAACAGGGGAGGAAAAACTGTTTTTT. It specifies CASSTRTGEEKLFF.